This T cell receptor beta chain was recorded in a study of blood T cell repertoires in COVID-19 (TCRdb year 2020). Background on the whole study: Collaborator samples came from the United States, Italy and Spain and covered acute and convalescent phases of COVID-19. A freely available public database, intended as a resource for researchers studying the immune response to SARS-CoV-2, is where the repertoires were released. A de-identified subject ID, COVID-19 status, age in years and sex were almost always included in the sample metadata. The prospective study material was composed of cDNA or gDNA derived from T cells, B-cell-depleted T cells, or PBMCs. Deeply sampled blood TCRbeta repertoires from subjects exposed to, actively infected with, or recovered from COVID-19 were included in the dataset. Where HLA class I and class II types were available, the types were taken from metadata supplied by the sample provider, not from assay-based typing. Samples were obtained from the ongoing ImmuneRACE study (first 160 participants) and from 950 to 1,500 subjects provided by 6 global collaborators.

Whole blood was collected in K2EDTA tubes by collaborating institutions according to the institutions' own protocols. For TCRbeta analysis, collaborators shipped samples as frozen whole blood, isolated PBMCs, or DNA extracted from either of those sample types. The paper as a whole reports these results and caveats: Clinical and demographic metadata were provided uncurated, with the amount varying by source and participant.

A single count supports this clone. Its antigen target is currently unknown. No qualities accompany the bases; no much larger clone lies one base away. Looking up the germline V gene yields CDR1 MGHRA and CDR2 YSYEKL. From its cysteine to its phenylalanine, the CDR3 spans 17 amino acids. The entry retains the CDR3 DNA only, 51 bases that are in frame from base 1. The junction shows trimming of 1 base on V and 6 bases on J, and the gene matches do not reach 10 bases of it. TCRbeta CDR3 regions were amplified from genomic DNA using the immunoSEQ Assay, a bias-controlled multiplex PCR. As for how the authors treated the data: Within the assay, amplification of reference gene primers was used to estimate how many nucleated cells each sample contained. To quantify the absolute abundance of each unique TCRbeta CDR3 rearrangement, sequence reads were collapsed and filtered. For each sample, productive Simpson clonality was calculated by taking the square root of Simpson's diversity index across productive rearrangements. The immuneACCESS repertoire file appears here via TCRdb, limited to in-frame rearrangements. These files lack a portion of the clones; in checked studies, under half of the deficit traces to unresolved V genes, and the cause of the others is not known. The V and J calls and clone size are taken from that table; D and trimming were inferred from the DNA. Here the sample has about 98,000 clones; about 81% occur a single time. The ten largest clones represent less than 25% of the sample.

The rearrangement joined TRBV4-1 to TRBJ1-5; 9 bases in the middle match TRBD1. The sample comprised peripheral blood. The clonotype originates from a man in his 70s with acute or convalescent COVID-19. CDR3 reads: CASSQGPFGQGLQPQHF. In nucleotides, the sequence is TGCGCCAGCAGCCAAGGCCCGTTCGGACAGGGGCTTCAGCCCCAGCATTTT.